This is a list of T cell receptor beta chains from one sample in a study of beta chain features in type 1 diabetes. Profiling relied on immunoSEQ multiplex PCR, and the TCRdb table lists in-frame clones only, not all of them. This sample has about 220,000 clones; under 13% occur once, and the top ten carry 1% to 1.5%. The source material was central memory CD4+ T cells from blood. The receptors stem from a man aged 18 to 30 in good health. CDR3s include the opening cysteine and the closing phenylalanine or tryptophan. The order of the fields is clone size, J gene, V gene, D gene, CDR3 protein, CDR3 DNA. The D gene is left open where the match is weak. The size field is filled for only some rows; it gives once, few, many or a size class.

>many|TRBJ2-3|TRBV5-6|.
CASSFTGPDTQYF
TGTGCCAGCAGCTTTACGGGGCCAGATACGCAGTATTTT
>few|TRBJ2-5|TRBV4-1|.
CASSQDGSAVQETQYF
TGCGCCAGCAGCCAAGATGGGTCGGCGGTCCAAGAGACCCAGTACTTC
>.|TRBJ2-5|TRBV11-2|.
CASTDRKETQYF
TGTGCCAGCACCGACAGGAAGGAGACCCAGTACTTC
>.|TRBJ1-2|TRBV19|.
CASSGRFTYGYTF
TGTGCCAGTAGTGGCCGTTTTACCTATGGCTACACCTTC
>few|TRBJ2-2|TRBV18|.
CASSLLTTGELFF
TGTGCCAGCTCACTGTTGACTACCGGGGAGCTGTTTTTT
>few|TRBJ1-1|TRBV6-5|.
CASTDPGARKAFF
TGTGCCAGCACCGACCCGGGGGCGCGTAAAGCTTTCTTT
>.|TRBJ2-7|TRBV29-1|TRBD2
CSAWSGEWYEQYF
TGCAGCGCCTGGAGCGGGGAATGGTACGAGCAGTACTTC
>few|TRBJ2-5|TRBV7-2|.
CASSSLRQETQYF
TGTGCCAGCAGCTCCCTCCGCCAAGAGACCCAGTACTTC
>.|TRBJ1-2|TRBV6-1|.
CASSEATAIYGYTF
TGTGCCAGCAGTGAAGCTACAGCTATCTATGGCTACACCTTC
>many|TRBJ2-7|TRBV4-3|TRBD2
CASSQLAGASEQYF
TGCGCCAGCAGCCAGTTAGCGGGAGCGAGCGAGCAGTACTTC
>few|TRBJ2-1|TRBV9|TRBD2
CASSVGDGRGVRDEQFF
TGTGCCAGCAGCGTAGGGGACGGGAGGGGCGTGAGGGATGAGCAGTTCTTC
>few|TRBJ2-7|TRBV30|.
CAWSGRESEQYF
TGTGCCTGGAGTGGCAGGGAGAGCGAGCAGTACTTC
>many|TRBJ2-7|TRBV7-2|TRBD2
CASSLAGLAEYEQYF
TGTGCCAGCAGCTTAGCTGGACTAGCGGAGTACGAGCAGTACTTC
>many|TRBJ2-4|TRBV29-1|.
CSVERGSGTKNIQYF
TGCAGCGTTGAACGAGGGAGTGGAACCAAAAACATTCAGTACTTC
>.|TRBJ2-5|TRBV10-3|.
CAISTPTRGGETQYF
TGTGCCATCTCCACACCCACCAGGGGTGGAGAGACCCAGTACTTC
>few|TRBJ2-1|TRBV5-1|.
CASSNGQYNEQFF
TGCGCCAGCAGCAACGGACAGTACAATGAGCAGTTCTTC
>.|TRBJ2-3|TRBV7-9|.
CASSLGVKGFTDTQYF
TGTGCCAGCAGCTTAGGGGTGAAAGGATTTACAGATACGCAGTATTTT
>.|TRBJ2-5|TRBV11-2|TRBD1
CASSEDREETQYF
TGTGCCAGCAGCGAGGACAGGGAAGAGACCCAGTACTTC
>.|TRBJ2-4|TRBV11-2|.
CASSLGSVADIQYF
TGTGCCAGCAGCTTAGGATCGGTGGCAGACATTCAGTACTTC
>many|TRBJ2-7|TRBV7-2|TRBD2
CASSPTSGRSYEQYF
TGTGCCAGCAGCCCGACTAGCGGGCGCTCCTACGAGCAGTACTTC
>.|TRBJ1-2|TRBV29-1|.
CSVEERGALGYGYTF
TGCAGCGTTGAAGAAAGAGGCGCGCTAGGGTATGGCTACACCTTC
>.|TRBJ2-7|TRBV29-1|TRBD2
CSVAGGSYEQYF
TGCAGCGTTGCGGGGGGAAGCTACGAGCAGTACTTC
>.|TRBJ2-3|TRBV11-2|.
CASSLAYASGTDTQYF
TGTGCCAGCAGCTTAGCGTATGCTAGCGGCACAGATACGCAGTATTTT
>.|TRBJ2-1|TRBV5-1|.
CASSSGAGSPAYNEQFF
TGCGCCAGCAGCTCTGGGGCGGGGTCGCCCGCCTACAATGAGCAGTTCTTC
>.|TRBJ2-2|TRBV5-1|.
CASSIGVGAAGELFF
TGCGCCAGCAGCATTGGCGTAGGGGCGGCCGGGGAGCTGTTTTTT
>many|TRBJ2-5|TRBV7-8|.
CASTSYRFGVRETQYF
TGTGCCAGCACCTCATATCGCTTTGGGGTCCGAGAGACCCAGTACTTC
>few|TRBJ1-5|TRBV19|TRBD1
CASSTQGISNQPQHF
TGTGCCAGTAGTACACAGGGGATTAGCAATCAGCCCCAGCATTTT
>few|TRBJ2-7|TRBV9|.
CASSVAPSGYYEQYF
TGTGCCAGCAGCGTAGCACCGTCTGGATACTACGAGCAGTACTTC
>.|TRBJ2-4|TRBV5-4|TRBD1
CASSLDRATKNIQYF
TGTGCCAGCAGCCTAGACAGGGCAACCAAAAACATTCAGTACTTC